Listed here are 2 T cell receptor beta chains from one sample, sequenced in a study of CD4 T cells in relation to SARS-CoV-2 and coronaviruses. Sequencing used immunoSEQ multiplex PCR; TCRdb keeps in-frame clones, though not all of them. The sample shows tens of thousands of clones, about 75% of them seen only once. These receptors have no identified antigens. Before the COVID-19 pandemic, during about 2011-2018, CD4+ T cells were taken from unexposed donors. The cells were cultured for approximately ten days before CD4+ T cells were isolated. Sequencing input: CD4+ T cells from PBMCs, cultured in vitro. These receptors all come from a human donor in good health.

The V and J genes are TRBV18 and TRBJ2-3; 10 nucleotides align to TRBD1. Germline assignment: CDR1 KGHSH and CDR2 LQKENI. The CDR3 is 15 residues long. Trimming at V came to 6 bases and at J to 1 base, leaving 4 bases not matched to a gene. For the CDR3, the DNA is TGTGCCAGCTCCCGGACAGGGGGAGGCACAGATACGCAGTATTTT. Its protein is CASSRTGGGTDTQYF.

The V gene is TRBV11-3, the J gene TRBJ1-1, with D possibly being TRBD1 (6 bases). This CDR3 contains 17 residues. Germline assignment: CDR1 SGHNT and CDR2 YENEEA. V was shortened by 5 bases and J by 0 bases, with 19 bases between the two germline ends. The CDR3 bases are TGTGCCAGCAGCCCCGGCAGGGGCAAACCTATGAACACTGAAGCTTTCTTT. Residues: CASSPGRGKPMNTEAFF. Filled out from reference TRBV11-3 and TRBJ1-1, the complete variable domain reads EAGVVQSPRYKIIEKKQPVAFWCNPISGHNTLYWYLQNLGQGPELLIRYENEEAVDDSQLPKDRFSAERLKGVDSTLKIQPAELGDSAVYLCASSPGRGKPMNTEAFFGQGTRLTVV.